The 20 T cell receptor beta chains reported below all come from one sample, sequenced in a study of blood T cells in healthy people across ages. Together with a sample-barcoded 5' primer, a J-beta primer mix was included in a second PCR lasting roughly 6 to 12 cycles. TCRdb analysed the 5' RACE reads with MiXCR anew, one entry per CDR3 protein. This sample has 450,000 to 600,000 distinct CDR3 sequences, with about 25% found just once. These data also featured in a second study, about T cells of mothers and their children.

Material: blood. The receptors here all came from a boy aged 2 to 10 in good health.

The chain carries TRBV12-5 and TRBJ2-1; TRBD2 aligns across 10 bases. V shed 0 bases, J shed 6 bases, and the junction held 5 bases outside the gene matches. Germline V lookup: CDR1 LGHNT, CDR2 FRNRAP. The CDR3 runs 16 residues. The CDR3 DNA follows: TGTGCTAGTGGTTTGGTACTAGCGGGGCCGCCCAATGAGCAGTTCTTC. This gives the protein CASGLVLAGPPNEQFF.

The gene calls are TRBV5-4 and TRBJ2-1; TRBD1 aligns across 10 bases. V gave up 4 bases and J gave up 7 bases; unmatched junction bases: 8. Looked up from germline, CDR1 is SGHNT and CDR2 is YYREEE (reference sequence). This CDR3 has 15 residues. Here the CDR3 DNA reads TGTGCCAGCAGCAGACAGGGGGCGATTCTAAATGAGCAGTTCTTC. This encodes CASSRQGAILNEQFF.

The CDR3 protein is CASSQHRDNTEAFF. CDR3 sequence (DNA): TGTGCCAGCAGCCAACACAGGGATAACACTGAAGCTTTCTTT. This chain links TRBV11-2 with TRBJ1-1; the D gene is possibly TRBD1 (6 bases). There are 14 residues in the CDR3. V was cut by 5 bases and J by 2 bases, with 12 bases left in between. The germline V gene has CDR1 SGHAT and CDR2 FQNNGV.

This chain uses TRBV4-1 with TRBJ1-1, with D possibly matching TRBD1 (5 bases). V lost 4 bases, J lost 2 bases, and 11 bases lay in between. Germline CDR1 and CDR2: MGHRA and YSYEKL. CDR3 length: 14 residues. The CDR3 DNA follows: TGCGCCAGCAGCCCACAGGTACGAAACACTGAAGCTTTCTTT. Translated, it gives CASSPQVRNTEAFF.

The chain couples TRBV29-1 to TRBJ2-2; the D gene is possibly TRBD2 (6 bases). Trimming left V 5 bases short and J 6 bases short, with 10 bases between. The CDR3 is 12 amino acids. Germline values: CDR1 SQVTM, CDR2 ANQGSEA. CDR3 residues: CSVRREAGELFF. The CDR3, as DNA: TGCAGCGTTCGCAGGGAGGCCGGGGAGCTGTTTTTT.

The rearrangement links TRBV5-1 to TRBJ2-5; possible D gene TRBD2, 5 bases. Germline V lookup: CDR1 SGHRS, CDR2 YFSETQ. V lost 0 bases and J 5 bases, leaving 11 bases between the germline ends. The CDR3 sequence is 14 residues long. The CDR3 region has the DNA TGCGCCAGCAGCTTGGGGTCTAGCCGGGAGACCCAGTACTTC. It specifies CASSLGSSRETQYF.

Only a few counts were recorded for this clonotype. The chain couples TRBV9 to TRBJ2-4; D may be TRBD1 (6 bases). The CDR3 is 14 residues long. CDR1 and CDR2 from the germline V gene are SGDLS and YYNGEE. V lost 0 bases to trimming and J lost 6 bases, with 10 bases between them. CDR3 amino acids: CASSVAGDVNIQYF. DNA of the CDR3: TGTGCCAGCAGCGTAGCAGGGGATGTAAACATTCAGTACTTC.

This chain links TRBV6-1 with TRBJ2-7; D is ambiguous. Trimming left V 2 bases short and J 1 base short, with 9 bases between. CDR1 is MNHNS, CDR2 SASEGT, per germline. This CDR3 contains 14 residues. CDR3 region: CASSEQMDSYEQYF. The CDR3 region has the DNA TGTGCCAGCAGTGAACAAATGGATTCCTACGAGCAGTACTTC.

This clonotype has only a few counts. The CDR3 sequence: CASSLDRWPQGDEQFF. DNA for the CDR3: TGCGCCAGCAGCTTGGACCGTTGGCCCCAGGGGGATGAGCAGTTCTTC. The chain carries TRBV5-1 and TRBJ2-1, with 7 positions matching TRBD1. The CDR3 covers 16 residues. Trimming at V came to 0 bases and at J to 8 bases, leaving 11 bases not matched to a gene. Germline loops: CDR1 SGHRS, CDR2 YFSETQ.

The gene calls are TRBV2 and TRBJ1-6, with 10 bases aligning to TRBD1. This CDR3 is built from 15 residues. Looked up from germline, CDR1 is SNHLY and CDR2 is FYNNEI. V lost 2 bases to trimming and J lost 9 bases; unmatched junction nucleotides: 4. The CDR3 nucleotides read TGTGCCAGCAGTGAACCCGGGACAGGGGTTTCACCCCTCCACTTT. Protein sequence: CASSEPGTGVSPLHF.

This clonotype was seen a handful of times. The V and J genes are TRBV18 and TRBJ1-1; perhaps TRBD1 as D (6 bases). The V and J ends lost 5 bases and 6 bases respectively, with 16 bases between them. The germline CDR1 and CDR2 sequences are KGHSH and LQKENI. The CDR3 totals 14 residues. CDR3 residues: CASSGGQGQPEAFF. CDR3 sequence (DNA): TGTGCCAGCTCAGGGGGCCAAGGACAGCCTGAAGCTTTCTTT.

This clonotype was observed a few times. This chain's CDR3 is CSARGTSDHNEQFF. CDR3 DNA sequence: TGCAGTGCTAGAGGGACTAGCGATCACAATGAGCAGTTCTTC. The V and J genes are TRBV20-1 and TRBJ2-1; 9 positions agree with TRBD2. This CDR3 region has 14 residues. The V gene's germline CDR1 is DFQATT and CDR2 SNEGSKA (reference sequence). J gave up 5 bases and V 1 base, and 3 bases lay outside the gene matches.

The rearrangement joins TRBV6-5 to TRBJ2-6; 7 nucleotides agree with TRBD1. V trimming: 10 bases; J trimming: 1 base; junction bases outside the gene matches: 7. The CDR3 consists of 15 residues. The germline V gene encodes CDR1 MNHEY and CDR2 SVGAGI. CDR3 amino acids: CATGDSFSGANVLTF. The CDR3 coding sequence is TGTGCCACCGGGGACAGTTTTTCTGGGGCCAACGTCCTGACTTTC.

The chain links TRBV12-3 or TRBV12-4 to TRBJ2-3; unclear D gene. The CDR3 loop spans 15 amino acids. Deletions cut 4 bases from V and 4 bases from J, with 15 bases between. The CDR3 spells CASSSGPPQADTQYF. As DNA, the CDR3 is TGTGCCAGCAGTTCGGGCCCCCCCCAGGCAGATACGCAGTATTTT.

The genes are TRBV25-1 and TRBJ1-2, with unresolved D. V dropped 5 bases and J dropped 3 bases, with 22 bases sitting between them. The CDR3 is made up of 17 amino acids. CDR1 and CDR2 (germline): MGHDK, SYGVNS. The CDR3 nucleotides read TGTGCCAGCAGTCCCAGGATTTGGGGAACAAACCACTATGGCTACACCTTC. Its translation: CASSPRIWGTNHYGYTF.

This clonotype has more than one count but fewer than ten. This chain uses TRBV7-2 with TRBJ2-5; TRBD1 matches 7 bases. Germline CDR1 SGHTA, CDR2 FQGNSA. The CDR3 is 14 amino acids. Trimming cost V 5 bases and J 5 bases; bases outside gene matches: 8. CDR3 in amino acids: CASSPGTAWETQYF. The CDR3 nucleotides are TGTGCCAGCAGCCCCGGGACAGCATGGGAGACCCAGTACTTC.

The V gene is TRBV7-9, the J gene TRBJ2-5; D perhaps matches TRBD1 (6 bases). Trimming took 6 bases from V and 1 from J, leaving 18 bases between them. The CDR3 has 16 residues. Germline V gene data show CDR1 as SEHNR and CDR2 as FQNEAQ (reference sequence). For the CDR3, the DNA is TGTGCCAGCAGTCCCGATGATGACAGGCCCCAAGAGACCCAGTACTTC. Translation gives CASSPDDDRPQETQYF.

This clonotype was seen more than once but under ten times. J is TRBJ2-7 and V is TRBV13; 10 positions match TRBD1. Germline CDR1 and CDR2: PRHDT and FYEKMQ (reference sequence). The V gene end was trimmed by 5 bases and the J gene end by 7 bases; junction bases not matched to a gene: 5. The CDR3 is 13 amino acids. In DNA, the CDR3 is TGTGCCAGCAGCGGGACAGGGGATCATGAGCAGTACTTC. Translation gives CASSGTGDHEQYF.

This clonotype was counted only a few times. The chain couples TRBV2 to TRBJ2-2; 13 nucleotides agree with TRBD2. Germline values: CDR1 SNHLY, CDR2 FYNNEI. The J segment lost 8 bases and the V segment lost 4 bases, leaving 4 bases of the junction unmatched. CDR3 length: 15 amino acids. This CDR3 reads CASSGGLAGSGELFF. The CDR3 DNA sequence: TGTGCCAGCAGTGGGGGACTAGCGGGATCTGGGGAGCTGTTTTTT.

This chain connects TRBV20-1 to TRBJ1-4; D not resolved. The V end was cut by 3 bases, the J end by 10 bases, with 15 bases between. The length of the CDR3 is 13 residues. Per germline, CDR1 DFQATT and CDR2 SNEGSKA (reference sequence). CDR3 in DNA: TGCAGTGCTAGTACAGCGGCGGTTGCAAAACTGTTTTTT. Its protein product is CSASTAAVAKLFF.